What follows are 28 T cell receptor beta chains derived from one specimen sequenced in a study of ipilimumab plus nivolumab after autologous stem cell transplantation. Sequencing was performed with immunoSEQ multiplex PCR; in TCRdb, only in-frame clones are kept and a portion is missing. Of some 25,000 clones in the sample, 86% were seen once. Sequenced here: PBMCs, sampled in a trial of ipilimumab plus nivolumab as post-transplant consolidation. Receptor source: a male donor with diffuse large B-cell lymphoma.

The chain carries TRBV2 and TRBJ1-3; no clear D gene. The CDR3 consists of 12 residues. The germline V gene encodes CDR1 SNHLY and CDR2 FYNNEI. V was pared by 5 bases and J by 8 bases, with 10 bases between. For the CDR3, the DNA is TGTGCCAGCAGTTCACTGGCAGACACCATATATTTT. Translating gives CASSSLADTIYF.

The V call is TRBV2, the J call TRBJ1-2, with 7 bases identical to TRBD1. The CDR3 has 13 residues. Germline V CDR1 and CDR2: SNHLY, FYNNEI. Trimming at V came to 4 bases and at J to 5 bases, leaving 4 bases not matched to a gene. CDR3 sequence reads: CASSADRRYGYTF. The CDR3 DNA reads TGTGCCAGCAGTGCGGACAGGCGATATGGCTACACCTTC.

The chain carries TRBV5-1 and TRBJ1-1; no clear D gene. V lost 0 bases and J lost 5, with 14 bases in between. In germline, CDR1 is SGHRS, CDR2 YFSETQ. CDR3 length equals 15 residues. CDR3 bases: TGCGCCAGCAGCTTGGATACGGGGAGGAGAACTGAAGCTTTCTTT. Protein sequence: CASSLDTGRRTEAFF.

This chain links TRBV7-2 with TRBJ2-5, with D hard to call. CDR1 and CDR2 (germline): SGHTA, FQGNSA. The V end was cut by 3 bases, the J end by 0 bases, with 14 bases between. The CDR3 runs 16 residues. CDR3 sequence: CASSLYIPRDQETQYF. The CDR3 DNA is TGTGCCAGCAGCTTGTACATCCCACGGGACCAAGAGACCCAGTACTTC.

The genes are TRBV19 and TRBJ1-1; the D gene is possibly TRBD1 (6 bases). V lost 5 bases to trimming and J lost 8 bases, with 9 bases between them. CDR1 and CDR2 (germline): LNHDA, SQIVND (reference sequence). This CDR3 is 11 amino acids long. CDR3 in amino acids: CASSRRGEAFF. CDR3 bases: TGTGCCAGTAGTCGGAGGGGGGAAGCTTTCTTT.

This sequence joins TRBV18 and TRBJ2-1; D gene uncertain. Germline V lookup: CDR1 KGHSH, CDR2 LQKENI. This CDR3 has 12 residues. V shed 6 bases and J shed 2 bases, with 5 bases lying between them. The CDR3 DNA sequence: TGTGCCAGCTCTTTCACCTACAATGAGCAGTTCTTC. Translation gives CASSFTYNEQFF. Looking up the rest from reference TRBV18 and TRBJ2-1 gives the full variable domain: NAGVMQNPRHLVRRRGQEARLRCSPMKGHSHVYWYRQLPEEGLKFMVYLQKENIIDESGMPKERFSAEFPKEGPSILRIQQVVRGDSAAYFCASSFTYNEQFFGPGTRLTVL.

This clone has a single count. The CDR3, as DNA: TGTGCCAGCAGCTTGTGGCAGGGAAACACCATATATTTT. This translates into CASSLWQGNTIYF. The V call is TRBV5-4, the J call TRBJ1-3, with no clear D. The CDR3 length is 13 residues. Germline CDR1 is SGHNT and CDR2 is YYREEE (reference sequence). V gave up 1 base and J gave up 4 bases, with 6 bases separating them.

The chain has TRBV5-1 and TRBJ2-3, with D perhaps assigned TRBD1 or TRBD2 (6 bases each). The CDR3 has 15 amino acids. Trimming shortened V by 0 bases and J by 5 bases, and 13 bases separated the two germline ends. Germline V gives CDR1 SGHRS, CDR2 YFSETQ. Written as DNA, the CDR3 is TGCGCCAGCAGCTTGGGGGGGGCGCCGGGAGATACGCAGTATTTT. It specifies CASSLGGAPGDTQYF.

The chain uses TRBV14 and TRBJ2-7, with unresolved D. The germline V gene has CDR1 SGHDN and CDR2 FVKESK. The V and J ends lost 4 bases and 3 bases respectively, with 7 bases between them. The CDR3 is 12 residues long. This CDR3 reads CASSPSLYEQYF. CDR3 nucleotides: TGTGCCAGCAGCCCAAGCCTCTACGAGCAGTACTTC.

V gene TRBV28 combines with J gene TRBJ2-1; tentatively, D is TRBD1 (6 bases). There are 12 residues in the CDR3. From germline, CDR1 is MDHEN and CDR2 SYDVKM. V lost 5 bases and J lost 10, with 12 bases in between. The CDR3 loop reads CASSLQTGEQFF. In DNA, the CDR3 is TGTGCCAGCAGTCTCCAGACAGGCGAGCAGTTCTTC.

The gene calls are TRBV7-8 and TRBJ2-1, with no clear D. Trimming left V 1 base short and J 6 bases short, with 4 bases between. This CDR3 is 12 amino acids long. Germline V CDR1 and CDR2: SGHVS, FQNEAQ. In nucleotides, the CDR3 is TGTGCCAGCAGCTTAGAGCCCAATGAGCAGTTCTTC. It is translated as CASSLEPNEQFF. Filled out from reference TRBV7-8 and TRBJ2-1, the complete variable domain reads GAGVSQSPRYKVAKRGQDVALRCDPISGHVSLFWYQQALGQGPEFLTYFQNEAQLDKSGLPSDRFFAERPEGSVSTLKIQRTQQEDSAVYLCASSLEPNEQFFGPGTRLTVL.

The chain joins TRBV19 to TRBJ2-4; TRBD2 is a possible D gene (6 bases). Trimming shortened V by 4 bases and J by 7 bases, and 14 bases separated the two germline ends. The CDR3 is made up of 14 amino acids. The V gene's germline CDR1 is LNHDA and CDR2 SQIVND (reference sequence). CDR3 residues: CASSNPGESNIQYF. Here the CDR3 DNA reads TGTGCCAGTAGTAACCCGGGGGAGTCGAACATTCAGTACTTC.

The rearrangement uses TRBV18 and TRBJ2-7; 11 bases align to TRBD2. With V trimmed by 3 bases and J by 0 bases, 4 bases remained unmatched. Germline V gene data show CDR1 as KGHSH and CDR2 as LQKENI. The CDR3 runs to 16 residues. CDR3 nucleotides: TGTGCCAGCTCACCCGGACTAGCGGGCCTCTCCTACGAGCAGTACTTC. This codes for CASSPGLAGLSYEQYF.

The CDR3 loop reads CASSEARLSGGNLAQYF. CDR3 sequence (DNA): TGTGCCAGCAGTGAGGCCAGGCTCAGTGGGGGGAATCTTGCCCAGTACTTC. The J gene is TRBJ2-5, the V gene TRBV6-1; weak D call: TRBD2 (6 bases). V was clipped by 3 bases and J by 9 bases, with 26 bases between them. In germline, CDR1 is MNHNS, CDR2 SASEGT. The CDR3 runs to 17 residues.

This rearrangement joins TRBV12-2 to TRBJ2-5; TRBD2, as called in the table, went unchecked against the DNA. TRBV12-2 is listed as a pseudogene. The CDR3 is 18 residues long. In DNA, the CDR3 is TGTGCAAGTCGCTTAGTGCTAGCGGGGGGCCGGTACCAAGAGACCCAGTACTTC. It specifies CASRLVLAGGRYQETQYF.

The V call is TRBV6-1, the J call TRBJ1-5; the match to TRBD1 covers 8 bases. The CDR3 covers 16 residues. V shed 4 bases, J shed 0 bases, and the junction held 5 bases outside the gene matches. In germline, CDR1 is MNHNS, CDR2 SASEGT. The CDR3 coding sequence is TGTGCCAGCAGTGGACGGACAGGGAATAGCAATCAGCCCCAGCATTTT. Translated: CASSGRTGNSNQPQHF.

The chain carries TRBV7-9 and TRBJ2-3, with D hard to call. V dropped 2 bases and J dropped 3 bases, with 9 bases sitting between them. This CDR3 has 14 amino acids. Germline V lookup: CDR1 SEHNR, CDR2 FQNEAQ (reference sequence). CDR3 bases: TGTGCCAGCAGCTTAAATGCCCCGACAGATACGCAGTATTTT. This encodes CASSLNAPTDTQYF.

The rearrangement links TRBV5-1 to TRBJ1-1; unclear D gene. With 0 bases removed from V and 8 bases from J, the gap between germline ends came to 14 bases. Looked up from germline, CDR1 is SGHRS and CDR2 is YFSETQ. This CDR3 is built from 14 residues. CDR3 in DNA: TGCGCCAGCAGCTTGGTGGGCGGCCTCCAGGAAGCTTTCTTT. Amino acids: CASSLVGGLQEAFF.

This chain joins TRBV5-5 and TRBJ1-1; D remains unclear. The CDR3 is made up of 14 amino acids. The V end was cut by 1 base, the J end by 1 base, with 8 bases between. CDR1 SGHKS and CDR2 YYEKEE come from the germline V gene (reference sequence). The CDR3 protein is CASSLMTQNTEAFF. The CDR3 DNA reads TGTGCCAGCAGCTTGATGACCCAGAACACTGAAGCTTTCTTT.

This rearrangement joins TRBV11-2 to TRBJ2-7; a weak D match, TRBD2 (5 bases). Trimming left V 5 bases short and J 5 bases short, with 19 bases between. Germline CDR1 reads SGHAT; CDR2 reads FQNNGV. This CDR3 has 15 residues. CDR3 loop: CASSQRVRVRNEQYF. The CDR3, as DNA: TGTGCCAGCAGCCAACGGGTGAGGGTACGAAACGAGCAGTACTTC.

The rearrangement uses TRBV10-3 and TRBJ1-4; perhaps TRBD1 as D (5 bases). The CDR3 runs to 21 residues. The germline CDR1 and CDR2 sequences are ENHRY and SYGVKD. V was pared by 0 bases and J by 6 bases, with 29 bases between. The DNA of the CDR3 is TGTGCCATCAGTGAGTCGTTAAAGTTCTCGGGGGTAAAGGTAGAGGATGAAAAACTGTTTTTT. Its protein is CAISESLKFSGVKVEDEKLFF.

V gene TRBV14 combines with J gene TRBJ2-7; D could derive from TRBD1 or TRBD2 (5 bases each). Looked up from germline, CDR1 is SGHDN and CDR2 is FVKESK. V was cut by 4 bases and J by 3 bases, with 16 bases left in between. This CDR3 contains 15 residues. For the CDR3, the DNA is TGTGCCAGCAGCCGGGATGGGGGTCTTTTCTACGAGCAGTACTTC. Translated, it gives CASSRDGGLFYEQYF.

The chain couples TRBV19 to TRBJ2-2, with no clear D. V was trimmed by 5 bases and J by 3 bases, leaving 1 base between them. The CDR3 loop spans 11 amino acids. Germline V CDR1 and CDR2: LNHDA, SQIVND (reference sequence). The CDR3 DNA follows: TGTGCCAGTAGTTACACCGGGGAGCTGTTTTTT. Protein sequence: CASSYTGELFF.

The chain is built from TRBV30 and TRBJ2-5; D might be TRBD1 (6 bases). CDR3 length: 14 residues. V lost 5 bases and J lost 11, with 24 bases in between. Germline-derived CDR1 and CDR2 are GTSNPN and SVGIG (reference sequence). CDR3 in amino acids: CAWARPGTSWEQYF. The CDR3 bases are TGTGCCTGGGCCCGCCCAGGGACATCCTGGGAGCAGTACTTC.

This chain links TRBV28 with TRBJ2-1, with 14 bases matching TRBD2. Germline-derived CDR1 and CDR2 are MDHEN and SYDVKM. V dropped 3 bases and J dropped 7; count of bases not matched to a gene: 5. The CDR3 is 16 amino acids. CDR3 DNA sequence: TGTGCCAGCAGTTTCGGGACTAGCGGGGGAGGGAATGAGCAGTTCTTC. Translation: CASSFGTSGGGNEQFF.

J is TRBJ1-3 and V is TRBV12-5, with a possible D match to TRBD1 (6 bases). This CDR3 is 16 amino acids long. The germline gives CDR1 LGHNT, CDR2 FRNRAP. The V and J ends lost 5 bases and 0 bases respectively, with 14 bases between them. The chain's CDR3 is CASGPRADSSGNTIYF. The CDR3 region has the DNA TGTGCTAGTGGTCCTAGGGCGGACAGCTCTGGAAACACCATATATTTT. The complete variable domain, with remaining parts taken from reference TRBV12-5 and TRBJ1-3, reads DARVTQTPRHKVTEMGQEVTMRCQPILGHNTVFWYRQTMMQGLELLAYFRNRAPLDDSGMPKDRFSAEMPDATLATLKIQPSEPRDSAVYFCASGPRADSSGNTIYFGEGSWLTVV.

This rearrangement joins TRBV30 to TRBJ1-5; D is uncertain. The V gene lost 0 bases and the J gene lost 0 bases, with 6 bases spanning the gap. The CDR3 is made up of 14 amino acids. CDR1 GTSNPN and CDR2 SVGIG come from the germline V gene (reference sequence). This chain's CDR3 is CAWSVQNSNQPQHF. The CDR3 nucleotides are TGTGCCTGGAGTGTACAGAATAGCAATCAGCCCCAGCATTTT.

The J gene is TRBJ2-1, the V gene TRBV7-8; maybe TRBD2 (6 bases). The CDR3 is 15 amino acids. Germline V gene sequence: CDR1 SGHVS, CDR2 FQNEAQ. The V end was cut by 6 bases, the J end by 1 base, with 13 bases between. CDR3 sequence reads: CASSQRRESYNEQFF. CDR3 nucleotide sequence: TGTGCCAGCAGTCAAAGGAGGGAATCCTACAATGAGCAGTTCTTC.